Below, 23 T cell receptor beta chains from the same sample are listed, as sequenced in a study of PD-1 blockade in classical Hodgkin lymphoma. Measured with immunoSEQ multiplex PCR; TCRdb has only the in-frame clones, and not every one. The table shows approximately 27,000 clones, with roughly 80% occurring only once. The time point is: cycle 4 day 1 (C4D1), after about 6 weeks of nivolumab. Relapse was seen in all patients after autologous stem cell transplantation, and brentuximab vedotin exposure was variable. This sample comprised peripheral blood mononuclear cells (PBMCs), obtained before the fourth cycle of nivolumab. Every receptor here comes from a human donor with classical Hodgkin lymphoma.

V usage is TRBV5-6 and J usage is TRBJ1-2; maybe TRBD1 (6 bases). Per germline, CDR1 SGHDT and CDR2 YYEEEE. The CDR3 runs to 14 residues. Trimming took off 3 bases at V and 4 bases at J, with 13 bases between the two ends. CDR3 sequence reads: CASSSTQGIYGYTF. In DNA, the CDR3 is TGTGCCAGCAGCTCCACTCAGGGGATCTATGGCTACACCTTC.

The gene calls are TRBV2 and TRBJ2-3, with 13 positions matching TRBD2. The J segment lost 4 bases and the V segment lost 6 bases, leaving 7 bases of the junction unmatched. Germline-derived CDR1 and CDR2 are SNHLY and FYNNEI. This CDR3 has 16 residues. CDR3 bases: TGTGCCAGCAGGAGGGGACTAGCGGGGTTGTCAGATACGCAGTATTTT. Protein product: CASRRGLAGLSDTQYF.

The chain combines TRBV14 with TRBJ1-2, with D perhaps matching TRBD1 (5 bases). V lost 1 base, J lost 4 bases, and 19 bases lay in between. Germline CDR1 reads SGHDN; CDR2 reads FVKESK. This CDR3 has 17 residues. For the CDR3, the DNA is TGTGCCAGCAGCCAAGTAGGGTTGCCAGGGACGATCTATGGCTACACCTTC. It codes for CASSQVGLPGTIYGYTF.

Points on this clone: The junction departs from germline at one end; a sequencing error may be responsible. The V call is TRBV6-6, the J call TRBJ2-5; TRBD1 matches at 11 bases. Germline CDR1 and CDR2: MNHNY and SVGAGI (reference sequence). CDR3 length equals 16 residues. The CDR3 bases are TGTGCCAGCAGTGACTCCGGGACAGGGGGCCAAGAGACCCAGTACTTC. It specifies CASSDSGTGGQETQYF.

This sequence joins TRBV5-1 and TRBJ2-7, with 7 bases aligning to TRBD2. The CDR3 sequence is 13 residues long. Losses at the gene ends were 7 bases for V and 4 bases for J; bases not matched to a gene: 8. Germline CDR1 reads SGHRS; CDR2 reads YFSETQ. CDR3 in DNA: TGCGCCAGCTCTCGGGACTACAAGTACGAGCAGTACTTC. As protein: CASSRDYKYEQYF.

The chain uses TRBV7-9 and TRBJ2-5; 8 bases fit TRBD1. Near its end, the DNA agrees better with TRBJ2-7, so the J call may be wrong. Germline V gene sequence: CDR1 SEHNR, CDR2 FQNEAQ (reference sequence). The CDR3 is 14 amino acids. The CDR3 loop reads CASSLSQGAYEQYF. In nucleotides, the CDR3 is TGTGCCAGCAGCTTGTCACAGGGGGCCTACGAGCAGTACTTC.

As to this clone: An end of the junction does not agree with germline; a read error may underlie this. V and J are TRBV2 and TRBJ1-2; D is uncertain. Germline-derived CDR1 and CDR2 are SNHLY and FYNNEI. This CDR3 region has 11 residues. The CDR3 nucleotides are TGTGCCAGCAGTGTTGGGCGGCTGATCTCTTTC. Translated: CASSVGRLISF.

J is TRBJ2-7 and V is TRBV13, with D hard to call. Trimming shortened V by 4 bases and J by 0 bases, and 1 base separated the two germline ends. The CDR3 runs to 11 residues. The germline V gene has CDR1 PRHDT and CDR2 FYEKMQ (reference sequence). As DNA, the CDR3 is TGTGCCAGCAGCTCCTCCTACGAGCAGTACTTC. Residues: CASSSSYEQYF.

The genes are TRBV7-9 and TRBJ1-5; the D is unclear. Trimming cost V 1 base and J 0 bases, with 10 bases left between them. The CDR3 has 16 amino acids. Germline V gene data show CDR1 as SEHNR and CDR2 as FQNEAQ (reference sequence). The CDR3 loop reads CASSLGLGPSNQPQHF. CDR3 DNA: TGTGCCAGCAGCTTAGGGTTAGGCCCTAGCAATCAGCCCCAGCATTTT.

The V gene is TRBV12-5, the J gene TRBJ2-1; 7 bases are a match to TRBD2. Germline assignment: CDR1 LGHNT and CDR2 FRNRAP. This CDR3 has 14 amino acids. Trimming removed 5 bases from V and 9 bases from J; junction bases left unmatched: 10. CDR3 in amino acids: CASGLGDYRSEQFF. The CDR3 bases are TGTGCTAGTGGTCTAGGGGACTATAGGAGTGAGCAGTTCTTC.

This clone was observed a handful of times. The rearrangement uses TRBV2 and TRBJ2-3, with D hard to call. There are 14 residues in the CDR3. Germline V lookup: CDR1 SNHLY, CDR2 FYNNEI. Trimming cost V 8 bases and J 0 bases, with 12 bases left between them. CDR3 nucleotide sequence: TGTGCCAGCCGGCGACACGGCAGCACAGATACGCAGTATTTT. This translates into CASRRHGSTDTQYF. Full variable domain (rest looked up from reference TRBV2 and TRBJ2-3): EPEVTQTPSHQVTQMGQEVILRCVPISNHLYFYWYRQILGQKVEFLVSFYNNEISEKSEIFDDQFSVERPDGSNFTLKIRSTKLEDSAMYFCASRRHGSTDTQYFGPGTRLTVL.

The rearrangement joins TRBV4-1 to TRBJ1-2; D is undetermined. Germline V gene data show CDR1 as MGHRA and CDR2 as YSYEKL. V was clipped by 3 bases and J by 8 bases, with 22 bases between them. The CDR3 contains 16 residues. The CDR3 spells CASSHQNLVHREGYTF. CDR3 DNA sequence: TGCGCCAGCAGCCACCAAAACCTCGTCCATCGGGAAGGCTACACCTTC.

This chain connects TRBV12-2 to TRBJ2-7; the D call of TRBD1 is as the table states it, not checked on the DNA. TRBV12-2 is labeled a pseudogene. There are 15 residues in the CDR3. CDR3 sequence (DNA): TGTGCAAGTCCGGACCGGGACAGGGGGATCTACGAGCAGTACTTC. It is translated as CASPDRDRGIYEQYF.

Sample share makes this clone medium-sized (0.01 to 0.1%). The chain joins TRBV7-9 to TRBJ2-2; 7 nucleotides line up with TRBD1. Looked up from germline, CDR1 is SEHNR and CDR2 is FQNEAQ (reference sequence). The CDR3 loop spans 14 amino acids. After removal of 4 bases from V and 5 bases from J, the junction contained 4 bases not matched to a gene. CDR3 protein: CASSSTGRTGELFF. Written as DNA, the CDR3 is TGTGCCAGCAGCTCGACAGGGCGGACCGGGGAGCTGTTTTTT.

The V gene is TRBV29-1, the J gene TRBJ2-7; D not certain. This CDR3 is 14 amino acids long. CDR1 is SQVTM, CDR2 ANQGSEA, per germline. V lost 6 bases, J lost 2 bases, and 17 bases lay in between. In DNA form, the CDR3 reads TGCAGCGTGGCCCCTCTGGGTAACCCCTACGAGCAGTACTTC. It translates to CSVAPLGNPYEQYF.

This clone was recorded a few times. The chain is built from TRBV30 and TRBJ1-5; D gene uncertain. V was pared by 0 bases and J by 5 bases, with 5 bases between. This CDR3 contains 12 residues. Germline assignment: CDR1 GTSNPN and CDR2 SVGIG (reference sequence). CDR3 in amino acids: CAWSVGDQPQHF. DNA of the CDR3: TGTGCCTGGAGTGTCGGGGATCAGCCCCAGCATTTT.

The rearrangement joins TRBV7-2 to TRBJ2-3; D is unresolved. Trimming shortened V by 3 bases and J by 1 base, and 8 bases separated the two germline ends. The CDR3 is made up of 14 amino acids. Germline values: CDR1 SGHTA, CDR2 FQGNSA. CDR3 nucleotides: TGTGCCAGCAGCTTGGGCCCGGGCACAGATACGCAGTATTTT. Its protein is CASSLGPGTDTQYF.

In its sample, this clone was seen once. The rearrangement links TRBV5-1 to TRBJ1-1; D is uncertain. The germline V gene encodes CDR1 SGHRS and CDR2 YFSETQ. Trimming left V 5 bases short and J 1 base short, with 6 bases between. This CDR3 contains 12 residues. In nucleotides, the CDR3 is TGCGCCAGCAGTTCTGAGAACACTGAAGCTTTCTTT. It is translated as CASSSENTEAFF.

This chain links TRBV7-8 with TRBJ2-1, with 10 bases matching TRBD2. With 3 bases clipped from V and 7 bases from J, the junction kept 9 bases outside the gene matches. The CDR3 is 16 residues long. Looked up from germline, CDR1 is SGHVS and CDR2 is FQNEAQ. In DNA, the CDR3 is TGTGCCAGCAGCTTTTCGAACAGCGGGGGGGCTAATGAGCAGTTCTTC. Translated, it gives CASSFSNSGGANEQFF.

V usage is TRBV18 and J usage is TRBJ2-1, with D maybe TRBD2 (6 bases). This CDR3 region has 13 residues. The germline gives CDR1 KGHSH, CDR2 LQKENI. Trimming took off 5 bases at V and 8 bases at J, with 13 bases between the two ends. In nucleotides, the CDR3 is TGTGCCAGCTCATGGGAGGAGAAGGATGAGCAGTTCTTC. This encodes CASSWEEKDEQFF.

The gene calls are TRBV14 and TRBJ1-2; D remains ambiguous. Trimming took 1 base from V and 8 from J, leaving 11 bases between them. In germline, CDR1 is SGHDN, CDR2 FVKESK. This CDR3 is built from 13 residues. The CDR3, as DNA: TGTGCCAGCAGCCAAGGCCAGAAGAGGGGCTACACCTTC. Amino acids: CASSQGQKRGYTF.

The chain is built from TRBV30 and TRBJ1-1; D unresolved. The CDR3 length is 12 residues. Germline CDR1 is GTSNPN and CDR2 is SVGIG (reference sequence). V was trimmed by 5 bases and J by 4 bases, leaving 11 bases between them. CDR3 region: CAWGREFTEAFF. CDR3 nucleotides: TGTGCCTGGGGAAGGGAGTTCACTGAAGCTTTCTTT.

The rearrangement links TRBV18 to TRBJ1-1; D ambiguous. V lost 3 bases and J 5 bases, leaving 4 bases between the germline ends. Germline lookup yields CDR1 KGHSH and CDR2 LQKENI. The CDR3 covers 11 residues. The CDR3 loop reads CASSPDTEAFF. For the CDR3, the DNA is TGTGCCAGCTCACCGGATACTGAAGCTTTCTTT.